This T cell receptor (beta chain) was captured by sequencing in a study of early stage breast cancer tumors. Notes on the study in general: Most shared enriched TCRB sequences were commonly generated ones.

As for this clone: The antigen is unknown.

The repertoire was sequenced with immunoSEQ multiplex PCR; TCRdb's copy has only in-frame clones and lacks some. Of around 13,000 clones in the sample, 75% to 85% were seen once. The J segment lost 5 bases and the V segment lost 5 bases, leaving 12 bases of the junction unmatched. CDR3 length: 17 residues. Germline CDR1 is SGHAT and CDR2 is FQNNGV. The clonotype was recovered from a person aged 45 to 59 with breast cancer. This chain connects TRBV11-2 to TRBJ2-3; TRBD2 aligns across 11 bases. The sample was normal breast tissue next to the tumor. The CDR3 nucleotides read TGTGCCAGCAGCCCATGGTGGGGTAGCGGGGGGGAAGATACGCAGTATTTT. Amino acid sequence: CASSPWWGSGGEDTQYF.